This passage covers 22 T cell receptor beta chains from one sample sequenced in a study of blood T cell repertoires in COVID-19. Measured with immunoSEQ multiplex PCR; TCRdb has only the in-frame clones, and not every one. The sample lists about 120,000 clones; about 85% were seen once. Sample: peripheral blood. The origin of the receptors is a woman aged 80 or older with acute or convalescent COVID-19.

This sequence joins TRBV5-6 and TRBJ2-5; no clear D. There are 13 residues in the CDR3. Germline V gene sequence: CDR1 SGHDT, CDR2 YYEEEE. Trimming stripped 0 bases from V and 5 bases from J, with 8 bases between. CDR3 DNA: TGTGCCAGCAGCTTGGTTCCCCTCGAGACCCAGTACTTC. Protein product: CASSLVPLETQYF.

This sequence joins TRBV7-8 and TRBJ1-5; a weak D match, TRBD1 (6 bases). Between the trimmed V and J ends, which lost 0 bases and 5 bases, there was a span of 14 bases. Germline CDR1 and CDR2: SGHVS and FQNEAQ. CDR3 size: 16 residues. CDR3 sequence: CASSLASTGLDQPQHF. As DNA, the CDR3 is TGTGCCAGCAGCTTAGCATCCACAGGGCTCGATCAGCCCCAGCATTTT. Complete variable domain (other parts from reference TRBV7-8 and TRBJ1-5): GAGVSQSPRYKVAKRGQDVALRCDPISGHVSLFWYQQALGQGPEFLTYFQNEAQLDKSGLPSDRFFAERPEGSVSTLKIQRTQQEDSAVYLCASSLASTGLDQPQHFGDGTRLSIL.

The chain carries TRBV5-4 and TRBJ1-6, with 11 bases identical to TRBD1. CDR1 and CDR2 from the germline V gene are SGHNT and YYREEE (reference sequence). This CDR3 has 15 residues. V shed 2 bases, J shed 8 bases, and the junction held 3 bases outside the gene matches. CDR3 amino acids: CASSFGTGGDSPLHF. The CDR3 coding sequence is TGTGCCAGCAGCTTTGGGACAGGGGGTGATTCACCCCTCCACTTT. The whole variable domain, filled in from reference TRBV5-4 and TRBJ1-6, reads ETGVTQSPTHLIKTRGQQVTLRCSSQSGHNTVSWYQQALGQGPQFIFQYYREEENGRGNFPPRFSGLQFPNYSSELNVNALELDDSALYLCASSFGTGGDSPLHFGNGTRLTVT.

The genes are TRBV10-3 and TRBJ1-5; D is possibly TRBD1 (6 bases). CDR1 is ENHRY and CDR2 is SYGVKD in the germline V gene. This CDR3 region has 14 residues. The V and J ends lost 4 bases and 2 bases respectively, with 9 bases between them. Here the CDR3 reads CAISAAGGNQPQHF. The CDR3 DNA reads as TGTGCCATCAGTGCGGCAGGGGGCAATCAGCCCCAGCATTTT.

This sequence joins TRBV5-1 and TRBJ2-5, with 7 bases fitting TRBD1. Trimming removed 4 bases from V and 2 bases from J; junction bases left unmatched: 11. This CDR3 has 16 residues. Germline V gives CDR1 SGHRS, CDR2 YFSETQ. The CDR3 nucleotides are TGCGCCAGCAGCCCGGGATACAGGGGATGGCAAGAGACCCAGTACTTC. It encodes CASSPGYRGWQETQYF. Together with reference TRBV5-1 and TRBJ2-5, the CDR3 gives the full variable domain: KAGVTQTPRYLIKTRGQQVTLSCSPISGHRSVSWYQQTPGQGLQFLFEYFSETQRNKGNFPGRFSGRQFSNSRSEMNVSTLELGDSALYLCASSPGYRGWQETQYFGPGTRLLVL.

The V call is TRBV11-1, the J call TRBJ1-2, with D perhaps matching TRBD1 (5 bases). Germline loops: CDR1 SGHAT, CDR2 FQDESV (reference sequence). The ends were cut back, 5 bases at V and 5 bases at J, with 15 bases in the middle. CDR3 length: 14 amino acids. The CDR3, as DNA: TGTGCCAGCAGCAAACTACCGGGGGGTTATGGCTACACCTTC. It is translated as CASSKLPGGYGYTF.

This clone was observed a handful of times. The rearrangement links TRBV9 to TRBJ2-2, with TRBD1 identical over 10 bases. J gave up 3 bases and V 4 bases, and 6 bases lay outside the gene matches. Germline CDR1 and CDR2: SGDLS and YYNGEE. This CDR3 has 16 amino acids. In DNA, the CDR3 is TGTGCCAGCAGCCCGGGACAGGGGACGGACACCGGGGAGCTGTTTTTT. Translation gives CASSPGQGTDTGELFF.

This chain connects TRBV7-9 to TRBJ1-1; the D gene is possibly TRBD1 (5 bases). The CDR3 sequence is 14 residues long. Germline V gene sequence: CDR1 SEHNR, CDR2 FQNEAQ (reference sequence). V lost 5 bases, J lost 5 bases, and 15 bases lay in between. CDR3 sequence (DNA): TGTGCCAGCAGCATCCAGGGCGGAAAAACTGAAGCTTTCTTT. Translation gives CASSIQGGKTEAFF.

The CDR3 reads CASSQGPRTGGTGELFF. As DNA, the CDR3 is TGTGCCAGCAGCCAAGGGCCGAGGACAGGGGGAACCGGGGAGCTGTTTTTT. This chain uses TRBV7-8 with TRBJ2-2; 10 nucleotides agree with TRBD1. Germline CDR1 and CDR2: SGHVS and FQNEAQ. The CDR3 runs 17 residues. Trimming at V came to 5 bases and at J to 5 bases, leaving 11 bases not matched to a gene.

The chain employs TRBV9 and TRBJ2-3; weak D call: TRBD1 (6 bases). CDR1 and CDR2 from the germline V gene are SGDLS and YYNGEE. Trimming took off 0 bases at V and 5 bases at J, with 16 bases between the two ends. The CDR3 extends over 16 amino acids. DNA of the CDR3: TGTGCCAGCAGCGTAGGCTATAGAGGGGGTTTAGATACGCAGTATTTT. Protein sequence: CASSVGYRGGLDTQYF.

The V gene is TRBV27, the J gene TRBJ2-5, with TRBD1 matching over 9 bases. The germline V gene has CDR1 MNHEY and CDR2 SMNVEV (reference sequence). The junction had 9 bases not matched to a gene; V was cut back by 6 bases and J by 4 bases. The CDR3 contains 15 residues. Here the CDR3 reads CASSRGDRVAETQYF. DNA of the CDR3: TGTGCCAGCAGCAGAGGGGACAGGGTCGCAGAGACCCAGTACTTC.

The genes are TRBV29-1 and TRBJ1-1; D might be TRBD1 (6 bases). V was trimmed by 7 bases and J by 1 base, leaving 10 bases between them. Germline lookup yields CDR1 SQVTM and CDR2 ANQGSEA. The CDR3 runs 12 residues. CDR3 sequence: CSARGSNTEAFF. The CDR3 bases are TGCAGCGCCAGGGGATCGAACACTGAAGCTTTCTTT. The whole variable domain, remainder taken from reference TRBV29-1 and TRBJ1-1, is SAVISQKPSRDICQRGTSLTIQCQVDSQVTMMFWYRQQPGQSLTLIATANQGSEATYESGFVIDKFPISRPNLTFSTLTVSNMSPEDSSIYLCSARGSNTEAFFGQGTRLTVV.

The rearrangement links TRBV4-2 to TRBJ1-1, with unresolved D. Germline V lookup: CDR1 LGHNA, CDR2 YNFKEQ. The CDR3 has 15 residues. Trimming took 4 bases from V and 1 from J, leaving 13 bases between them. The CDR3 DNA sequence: TGTGCCAGCAGCCGAGTCCCGGGTGCGAACACTGAAGCTTTCTTT. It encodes CASSRVPGANTEAFF.

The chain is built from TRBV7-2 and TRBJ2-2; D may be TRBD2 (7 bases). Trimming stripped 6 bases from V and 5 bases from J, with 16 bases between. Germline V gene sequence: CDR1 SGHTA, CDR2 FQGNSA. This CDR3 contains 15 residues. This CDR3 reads CASRTAGAKTGELFF. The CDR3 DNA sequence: TGTGCCAGCAGGACGGCGGGGGCCAAAACCGGGGAGCTGTTTTTT.

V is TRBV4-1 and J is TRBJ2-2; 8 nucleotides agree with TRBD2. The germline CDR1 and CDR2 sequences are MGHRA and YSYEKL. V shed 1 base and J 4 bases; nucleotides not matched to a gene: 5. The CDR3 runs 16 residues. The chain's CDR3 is CASSQVAGGITGELFF. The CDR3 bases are TGCGCCAGCAGCCAAGTGGCGGGGGGTATCACCGGGGAGCTGTTTTTT.

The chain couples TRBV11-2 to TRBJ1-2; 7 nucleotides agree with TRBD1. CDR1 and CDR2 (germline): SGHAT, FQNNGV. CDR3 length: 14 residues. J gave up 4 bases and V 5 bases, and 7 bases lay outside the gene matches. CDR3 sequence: CASSPRQGSYGYTF. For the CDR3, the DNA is TGTGCCAGCAGCCCAAGACAGGGTTCCTATGGCTACACCTTC.

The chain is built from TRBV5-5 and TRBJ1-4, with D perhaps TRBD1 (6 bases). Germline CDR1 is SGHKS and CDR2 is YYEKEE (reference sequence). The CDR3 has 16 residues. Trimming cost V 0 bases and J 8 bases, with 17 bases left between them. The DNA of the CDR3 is TGTGCCAGCAGCTTGGAGGTCGCGGGGGCACGGGAAAAACTGTTTTTT. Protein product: CASSLEVAGAREKLFF.

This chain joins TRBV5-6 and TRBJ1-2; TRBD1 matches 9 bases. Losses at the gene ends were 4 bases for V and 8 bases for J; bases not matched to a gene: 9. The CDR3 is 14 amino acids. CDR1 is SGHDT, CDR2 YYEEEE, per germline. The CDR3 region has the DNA TGTGCCAGCAGCCCCTGGGAACAGGGGGCCGGCTACACCTTC. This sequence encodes CASSPWEQGAGYTF.

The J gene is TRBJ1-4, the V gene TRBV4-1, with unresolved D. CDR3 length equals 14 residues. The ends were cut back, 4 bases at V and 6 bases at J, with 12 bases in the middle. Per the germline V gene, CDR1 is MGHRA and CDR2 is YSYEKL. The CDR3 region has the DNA TGCGCCAGCAGCCGGACCCCGGAGGATGAAAAACTGTTTTTT. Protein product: CASSRTPEDEKLFF.

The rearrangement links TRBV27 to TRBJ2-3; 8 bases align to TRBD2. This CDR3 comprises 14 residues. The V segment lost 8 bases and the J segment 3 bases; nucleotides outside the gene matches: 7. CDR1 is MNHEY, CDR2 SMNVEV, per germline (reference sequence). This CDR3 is CASRRLALTDTQYF. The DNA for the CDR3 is TGTGCCAGCCGCAGACTAGCGTTGACAGATACGCAGTATTTT.

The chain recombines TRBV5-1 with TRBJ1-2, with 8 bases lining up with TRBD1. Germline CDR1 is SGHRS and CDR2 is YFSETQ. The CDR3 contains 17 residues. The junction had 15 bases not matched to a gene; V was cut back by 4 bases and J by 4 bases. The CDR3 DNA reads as TGCGCCAGCAGCGAGACAGGGGCCCCGTCTGGTGGCTATGGCTACACCTTC. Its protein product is CASSETGAPSGGYGYTF.

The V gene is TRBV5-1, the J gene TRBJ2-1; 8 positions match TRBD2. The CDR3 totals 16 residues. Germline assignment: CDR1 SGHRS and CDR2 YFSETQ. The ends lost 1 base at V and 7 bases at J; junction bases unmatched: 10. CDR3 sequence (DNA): TGCGCCAGCAGCTTGCCAGCGGGGGCCGGGGGGAATGAGCAGTTCTTC. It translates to CASSLPAGAGGNEQFF.